These 27 T cell receptor beta chains were all obtained from the same sample, sequenced in a study of blood T cells in healthy people across ages (dated by TCRdb to about 2015). To prepare the library, 5' RACE was applied. These reads were obtained on an Illumina HiSeq 2500. A second roughly 6 to 12 cycle PCR used a sample-barcoded 5' primer and a J-beta primer mix. The public sequencing data were trimmed at Q25 with fastp and processed into clonotypes with MiXCR by TCRdb, which kept only in-frame beta chains. Rows are combined by CDR3 protein, so each entry shows the most common genes and DNA. The sample table lists approximately 790,000 distinct CDR3 sequences, 55% to 65% of them with a count of one. The ten top clones hold 25% to 35% of the sample. The sequenced material came from blood. Receptors were obtained from a man younger than 40 in good health.

This clonotype was observed a handful of times. V usage is TRBV29-1 and J usage is TRBJ1-5; D might be TRBD1 (6 bases). Between the trimmed V and J ends, which lost 7 bases and 4 bases, there was a span of 17 bases. This CDR3 spans 14 amino acids. Per the germline V gene, CDR1 is SQVTM and CDR2 is ANQGSEA. CDR3 coding DNA: TGCAGCGCCCATCGCCGGGACAAGAATCAGCCCCAGCATTTT. Translating it yields CSAHRRDKNQPQHF.

The chain has TRBV20-1 and TRBJ2-1; the D is unclear. The DNA end favors TRBJ2-7, so the J call may be wrong. The CDR3 loop spans 12 amino acids. CDR1 and CDR2 (germline): DFQATT, SNEGSKA (reference sequence). CDR3 amino acids: CSARNVYNEQYF. Here the CDR3 DNA reads TGCAGTGCCCGCAACGTCTACAATGAGCAGTACTTC.

V usage is TRBV7-9 and J usage is TRBJ2-1; 9 bases are a match to TRBD1. CDR1 is SEHNR and CDR2 is FQNEAQ in the germline V gene (reference sequence). The CDR3 consists of 13 residues. V was clipped by 5 bases and J by 8 bases; unmatched bases: 4. The CDR3 here is CASSPGQGHEQFF. DNA of the CDR3: TGTGCCAGCAGCCCCGGACAGGGGCATGAGCAGTTCTTC.

The V gene is TRBV10-3, the J gene TRBJ2-3; tentatively, D is TRBD2 (5 bases). The CDR3 covers 14 residues. Trimming pared 2 bases from V and 4 bases from J, leaving 10 bases between. The germline V gene has CDR1 ENHRY and CDR2 SYGVKD. As DNA, the CDR3 is TGTGCCATCAGTGAGAACCCCGGGGCAGATACGCAGTATTTT. As protein: CAISENPGADTQYF.

The chain combines TRBV29-1 with TRBJ2-3; 9 nucleotides agree with TRBD2. The CDR3 totals 15 residues. In germline, CDR1 is SQVTM, CDR2 ANQGSEA. V lost 3 bases to trimming and J lost 2 bases; unmatched junction nucleotides: 6. Here the CDR3 reads CSVDRAGGSTDTQYF. DNA of the CDR3: TGCAGCGTTGACCGAGCGGGGGGATCCACAGATACGCAGTATTTT.

This clonotype came up a few times. The genes are TRBV12-3 or TRBV12-4 and TRBJ2-7; a possible D gene is TRBD2 (6 bases). The V gene lost 6 bases and the J gene lost 2 bases, with 11 bases spanning the gap. This CDR3 comprises 13 residues. This CDR3 is CASRGDLPYEQYF. The CDR3, as DNA: TGTGCCAGCAGGGGGGACTTACCCTACGAGCAGTACTTC.

This clonotype was counted only a few times. This rearrangement joins TRBV12-3 or TRBV12-4 to TRBJ1-2, with D unresolved. The CDR3 has 11 amino acids. The germline V and J ends were trimmed by 2 bases and 4 bases, with 2 bases remaining between them. Written as DNA, the CDR3 is TGTGCCAGCAGTTTACTCTATGGCTACACCTTC. This codes for CASSLLYGYTF.

V gene TRBV5-1 combines with J gene TRBJ2-7, with 9 bases aligning to TRBD2. Germline CDR1 and CDR2: SGHRS and YFSETQ. V was clipped by 0 bases and J by 3 bases; unmatched bases: 7. The CDR3 is 16 residues long. The CDR3 DNA is TGCGCCAGCAGCTTGGGGCGGAGCGGGGGGCTCTACGAGCAGTACTTC. This translates into CASSLGRSGGLYEQYF.

The chain carries TRBV7-9 and TRBJ1-4; a possible D gene is TRBD1 (5 bases). CDR3 length: 19 amino acids. Trimming left V 2 bases short and J 0 bases short, with 19 bases between. Germline CDR1 SEHNR, CDR2 FQNEAQ (reference sequence). CDR3 DNA sequence: TGTGCCAGCAGCTTAAGTGCCGGGGGGGGAGGCTCAACTAATGAAAAACTGTTTTTT. This sequence encodes CASSLSAGGGGSTNEKLFF. Full variable domain (missing parts from reference TRBV7-9 and TRBJ1-4): DTGVSQNPRHKITKRGQNVTFRCDPISEHNRLYWYRQTLGQGPEFLTYFQNEAQLEKSRLLSDRFSAERPKGSFSTLEIQRTEQGDSAMYLCASSLSAGGGGSTNEKLFFGSGTQLSVL.

This chain joins TRBV29-1 and TRBJ2-1; D tentatively reads TRBD1 or TRBD2 (6 bases each). The V end was cut by 4 bases, the J end by 3 bases, with 10 bases between. CDR3 size: 13 residues. The V gene's germline CDR1 is SQVTM and CDR2 ANQGSEA. The CDR3 coding sequence is TGCAGCGTTGCCGGGGGCAACTACAATGAGCAGTTCTTC. Its translation is CSVAGGNYNEQFF.

The J gene is TRBJ1-5, the V gene TRBV6-1, with TRBD1 identical over 7 bases. Trimming at V came to 6 bases and at J to 0 bases, leaving 8 bases not matched to a gene. The CDR3 is made up of 16 amino acids. CDR1 MNHNS and CDR2 SASEGT come from the germline V gene. CDR3 nucleotide sequence: TGTGCCAGCAGCGCGGAAGGGGGCTATAGCAATCAGCCCCAGCATTTT. Translating gives CASSAEGGYSNQPQHF.

A remark on this clonotype: A read error may be the cause here, since a much bigger clone is one base away. The rearrangement uses TRBV4-2 and TRBJ1-2; TRBD1 is a possible D gene (5 bases). The V end lost 3 bases, the J end lost 7 bases, and 21 bases lay between the germline ends. Germline assignment: CDR1 LGHNA and CDR2 YNFKEQ. The CDR3 length is 16 residues. CDR3 in amino acids: CASSHSTTGRNIGYTF. As DNA, the CDR3 is TGTGCCAGCAGCCATAGCACCACGGGACGGAACATTGGCTACACCTTC.

The chain recombines TRBV2 with TRBJ1-2; 9 bases are a match to TRBD1. The CDR3 runs to 14 residues. Trimming cost V 6 bases and J 5 bases; bases outside gene matches: 7. The germline gives CDR1 SNHLY, CDR2 FYNNEI. CDR3 in DNA: TGTGCCAGCAGCCGGGACAGGGAGCGGTATGGCTACACCTTC. It yields the protein CASSRDRERYGYTF.

The V and J genes are TRBV6-2 or TRBV6-3 and TRBJ1-4; D unclear. V gave up 7 bases and J gave up 5 bases, with 14 bases separating them. Per the germline V gene, CDR1 is MNHEY and CDR2 is SVGEGT. This CDR3 is 14 amino acids long. This CDR3 reads CASTDGRENEKLFF. DNA of the CDR3: TGTGCCAGCACCGACGGGAGGGAGAATGAAAAACTGTTTTTT.

CDR3 sequence reads: CASTESRSSYNEQFF. CDR3 coding DNA: TGTGCCAGCACCGAGTCCCGAAGCTCCTACAATGAGCAGTTCTTC. The V call is TRBV4-2, the J call TRBJ2-1; D gene uncertain. The CDR3 sequence is 15 residues long. Germline CDR1 is LGHNA and CDR2 is YNFKEQ. Trimming removed 7 bases at V and 0 bases at J, with 13 bases between.

The rearrangement joins TRBV4-3 to TRBJ2-1; D call uncertain. CDR3 length: 14 residues. Germline CDR1 is LGHNA and CDR2 is YSLEER. V lost 2 bases and J lost 8, with 13 bases in between. The CDR3: CASSQIGTWDEQFF. CDR3 bases: TGCGCCAGCAGCCAAATCGGTACCTGGGATGAGCAGTTCTTC.

This sequence joins TRBV6-2 or TRBV6-3 and TRBJ1-6; no clear D gene. In germline, CDR1 is MNHEY, CDR2 SVGEGT. The CDR3 consists of 15 residues. With 6 bases removed from V and 9 bases from J, the gap between germline ends came to 18 bases. The CDR3 DNA sequence: TGTGCCAGCAGCTTACGGTCCTTGGGGATTTCACCCCTCCACTTT. Translating gives CASSLRSLGISPLHF.

This rearrangement joins TRBV5-1 to TRBJ1-2; D uncertain. CDR3 length equals 12 residues. V was shortened by 7 bases and J by 4 bases, with 11 bases between the two germline ends. The germline CDR1 and CDR2 sequences are SGHRS and YFSETQ. Here the CDR3 reads CASHERAYGYTF. The CDR3, as DNA: TGCGCCAGCCACGAGAGGGCCTATGGCTACACCTTC. The full variable domain, in which reference TRBV5-1 and TRBJ1-2 provide the parts outside the CDR3, is KAGVTQTPRYLIKTRGQQVTLSCSPISGHRSVSWYQQTPGQGLQFLFEYFSETQRNKGNFPGRFSGRQFSNSRSEMNVSTLELGDSALYLCASHERAYGYTFGSGTRLTVV.

This clonotype was counted a few times. V and J are TRBV25-1 and TRBJ1-6, with no clear D. Germline V gene data show CDR1 as MGHDK and CDR2 as SYGVNS. V gave up 6 bases and J gave up 4 bases, with 7 bases separating them. This CDR3 has 13 amino acids. DNA for the CDR3: TGTGCCAGCAGCGGGCTGTATAATTCACCCCTCCACTTT. Translation: CASSGLYNSPLHF.

J is TRBJ2-5 and V is TRBV20-1; 10 nucleotides agree with TRBD2. The CDR3 spans 14 residues. V gave up 3 bases and J gave up 11 bases; unmatched junction bases: 12. Germline CDR1 reads DFQATT; CDR2 reads SNEGSKA (reference sequence). DNA for the CDR3: TGCAGTGCTAGGTTCAGCGGGGGGGGGAATGAGCAGTACTTC. As protein: CSARFSGGGNEQYF.

The rearrangement uses TRBV24-1 and TRBJ1-2; D gene ambiguous. Germline loops: CDR1 KGHDR, CDR2 SFDVKD. This CDR3 has 14 amino acids. Trimming shortened V by 6 bases and J by 1 base, and 11 bases separated the two germline ends. CDR3 residues: CATSRRSFNYGYTF. CDR3 nucleotide sequence: TGTGCCACCAGTCGCAGGTCCTTTAACTATGGCTACACCTTC.

V is TRBV7-9 and J is TRBJ2-6; the match to TRBD1 covers 8 bases. Per the germline V gene, CDR1 is SEHNR and CDR2 is FQNEAQ (reference sequence). The V segment lost 5 bases and the J segment 4 bases; nucleotides outside the gene matches: 4. The CDR3 extends over 15 amino acids. The CDR3 sequence: CASSAGGRGANVLTF. Here the CDR3 DNA reads TGTGCCAGCAGCGCAGGGGGCAGAGGGGCCAACGTCCTGACTTTC.

V and J are TRBV5-1 and TRBJ1-1, with D unresolved. CDR3 size: 14 residues. CDR1 and CDR2 from the germline V gene are SGHRS and YFSETQ. Trimming stripped 3 bases from V and 1 base from J, with 10 bases between. The CDR3 DNA is TGCGCCAGCAGCTACGACGGTAGGAACACTGAAGCTTTCTTT. This encodes CASSYDGRNTEAFF.

The rearrangement uses TRBV6-2 or TRBV6-3 and TRBJ2-3; no firm D call. Trimming removed 7 bases from V and 3 bases from J, with 11 bases in between. In germline, CDR1 is MNHEY, CDR2 SVGEGT. The CDR3 covers 13 residues. This CDR3 reads CASTKQRTDTQYF. Here the CDR3 DNA reads TGTGCCAGCACCAAACAGAGGACAGATACGCAGTATTTT.

As for this clonotype: The junction does not match germline at one end; this may be a read error. The chain joins TRBV4-3 to TRBJ2-5, with D tentatively TRBD2 (7 bases). The germline V gene encodes CDR1 LGHNA and CDR2 YSLEER. This CDR3 spans 16 amino acids. As DNA, the CDR3 is TGCGCCAGCAGCCAAGATCCGAGGGGGGGGAGAGAGACTCAGTACTTC. Amino acid sequence: CASSQDPRGGRETQYF.

Many counts were recorded for this clonotype. The chain couples TRBV12-3 or TRBV12-4 to TRBJ2-3; TRBD1 agrees at 11 bases. The CDR3 is 14 amino acids. V shed 8 bases and J 6 bases; nucleotides not matched to a gene: 7. The CDR3 here is CASLRDRGRDTQYF. The CDR3 coding sequence is TGTGCCAGCCTCCGGGACAGGGGGAGGGATACGCAGTATTTT.

This rearrangement joins TRBV24-1 to TRBJ2-1; D is uncertain. V was pared by 3 bases and J by 12 bases, with 17 bases between. The CDR3 is made up of 14 amino acids. The germline V gene has CDR1 KGHDR and CDR2 SFDVKD. CDR3 loop: CATSDPRLGSGQFF. The DNA of the CDR3 is TGTGCCACCAGTGATCCACGCTTAGGTTCTGGGCAGTTCTTC.